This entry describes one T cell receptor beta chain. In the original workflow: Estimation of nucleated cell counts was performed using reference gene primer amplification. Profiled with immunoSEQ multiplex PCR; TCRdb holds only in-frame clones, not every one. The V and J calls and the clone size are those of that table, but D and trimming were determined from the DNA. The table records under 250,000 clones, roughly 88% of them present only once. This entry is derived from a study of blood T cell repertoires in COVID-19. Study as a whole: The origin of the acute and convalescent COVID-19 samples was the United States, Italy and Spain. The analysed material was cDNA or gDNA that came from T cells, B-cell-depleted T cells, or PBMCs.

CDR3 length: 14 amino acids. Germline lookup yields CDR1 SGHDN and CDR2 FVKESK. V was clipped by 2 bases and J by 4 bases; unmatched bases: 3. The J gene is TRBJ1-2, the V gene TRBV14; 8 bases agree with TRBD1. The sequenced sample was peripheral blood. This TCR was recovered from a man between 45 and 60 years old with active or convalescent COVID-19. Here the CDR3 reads CASSQSRGPYGYTF. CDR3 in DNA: TGTGCCAGCAGCCAATCCAGGGGGCCCTATGGCTACACCTTC. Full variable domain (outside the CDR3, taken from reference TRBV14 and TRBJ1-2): EAGVTQFPSHSVIEKGQTVTLRCDPISGHDNLYWYRRVMGKEIKFLLHFVKESKQDESGMPNNRFLAERTGGTYSTLKVQPAELEDSGVYFCASSQSRGPYGYTFGSGTRLTVV.